Listed here are 3 T cell receptor beta chains from one sample, sequenced in a study of glioma-infiltrating T cells after dendritic cell vaccination. Profiling relied on immunoSEQ multiplex PCR, and the TCRdb table lists in-frame clones only, not all of them. This sample has about 96,000 clones; approximately 81% occur once, and the top ten carry nearly 6%. Sequenced material: blood, taken before dendritic cell vaccination. All receptors come from a human donor with glioblastoma.

The chain joins TRBV29-1 to TRBJ2-3; 10 bases agree with TRBD2. The CDR3 extends over 19 amino acids. V dropped 2 bases and J dropped 1; count of bases not matched to a gene: 15. Looked up from germline, CDR1 is SQVTM and CDR2 is ANQGSEA. This chain's CDR3 is CSVESSPSGGAVGTDTQYF. CDR3 bases: TGCAGCGTTGAATCCTCCCCCAGCGGGGGGGCCGTTGGCACAGATACGCAGTATTTT.

CDR3 DNA sequence: TGTGCCAGCAGCCAAGCAGGGGGCGGCTCAGATACGCAGTATTTT. Its protein is CASSQAGGGSDTQYF. This chain uses TRBV4-2 with TRBJ2-3; 8 bases are a match to TRBD1. The germline V gene has CDR1 LGHNA and CDR2 YNFKEQ. V lost 1 base to trimming and J lost 4 bases; unmatched junction nucleotides: 4. CDR3 size: 15 residues.

The gene calls are TRBV7-9 and TRBJ2-5; 10 nucleotides line up with TRBD1. The germline V gene encodes CDR1 SEHNR and CDR2 FQNEAQ (reference sequence). With 2 bases clipped from V and 5 bases from J, the junction kept 8 bases outside the gene matches. This CDR3 has 16 amino acids. The DNA for the CDR3 is TGTGCCAGCAGCTTATCTGGGACAGGGGCGGGGGAGACCCAGTACTTC. Encoded protein: CASSLSGTGAGETQYF.